A single sample is the source of the 29 T cell receptor beta chains below, sequenced in a study of CD8 T cells in ankylosing spondylitis (dated by TCRdb to about 2017). Findings and caveats that apply to the study as a whole: Blood from ankylosing spondylitis patients appeared to be characterized by a TCR beta motif composed of roughly eight highly homologous amino acid variants.

These receptors' antigens are unknown. Libraries were prepared through 5' RACE. Sequencing took place on an Illumina HiSeq 2500. The raw public reads went through TCRdb reprocessing: fastp at Q25, MiXCR clone calling, in-frame beta chains kept. Rows with one shared CDR3 protein collapse into an entry with the most common genes and DNA. The sample yields 450,000 or so distinct CDR3 sequences; 26% were counted once. Together, the top ten hold 0.89% of the sample. The sequenced sample was blood, either unsorted or a sorted T cell fraction (not recorded which). All receptors derive from a male donor with ankylosing spondylitis.

This clonotype was seen a few times. CDR3: CSATRESYNEQFF. The CDR3 coding sequence is TGCAGTGCTACCAGGGAATCCTACAATGAGCAGTTCTTC. The genes are TRBV20-1 and TRBJ2-1; D is possibly TRBD1 (5 bases). Germline CDR1 and CDR2: DFQATT and SNEGSKA (reference sequence). The CDR3 contains 13 residues. Trimming pared 4 bases from V and 1 base from J, leaving 8 bases between.

The chain is built from TRBV5-1 and TRBJ1-2; 10 bases are a match to TRBD1. The germline V gene encodes CDR1 SGHRS and CDR2 YFSETQ. This CDR3 is built from 15 residues. The V and J ends lost 0 bases and 4 bases, in that order; junction bases with no gene match: 3. In DNA, the CDR3 is TGCGCCAGCAGCTTGGAGGGACAGGGGAGCTATGGCTACACCTTC. It encodes CASSLEGQGSYGYTF.

The J gene is TRBJ2-2, the V gene TRBV20-1; 10 nucleotides line up with TRBD2. The V gene end was trimmed by 6 bases and the J gene end by 5 bases; junction bases not matched to a gene: 9. CDR3 length: 15 amino acids. CDR1 DFQATT and CDR2 SNEGSKA come from the germline V gene (reference sequence). The CDR3 here is CSAEVAGGHTGELFF. CDR3 nucleotides: TGCAGTGCAGAAGTAGCGGGAGGCCATACCGGGGAGCTGTTTTTT.

The table lists this clonotype with many counts. The J gene is TRBJ1-1, the V gene TRBV12-3 or TRBV12-4; TRBD1 is a possible D gene (5 bases). The CDR3 covers 14 residues. V was pared by 2 bases and J by 0 bases, with 7 bases between. CDR3 bases: TGTGCCAGCAGTTTACTGGGGGTGAACACTGAAGCTTTCTTT. Translation: CASSLLGVNTEAFF.

There are a few counts of this clonotype. Here the CDR3 reads CASSLDRLVPSRSYNEQFF. CDR3 nucleotide sequence: TGTGCCAGCAGCTTAGACCGACTAGTCCCTTCCCGCTCCTACAATGAGCAGTTCTTC. The V and J genes are TRBV11-2 and TRBJ2-1; a possible D gene is TRBD2 (6 bases). Germline-derived CDR1 and CDR2 are SGHAT and FQNNGV. The CDR3 is 19 residues long. Trimming took off 0 bases at V and 0 bases at J, with 18 bases between the two ends. Full variable domain (rest looked up from reference TRBV11-2 and TRBJ2-1): EAGVAQSPRYKIIEKRQSVAFWCNPISGHATLYWYQQILGQGPKLLIQFQNNGVVDDSQLPKDRFSAERLKGVDSTLKIQPAKLEDSAVYLCASSLDRLVPSRSYNEQFFGPGTRLTVL.

The chain links TRBV12-3 or TRBV12-4 to TRBJ2-7; D uncertain. V lost 4 bases and J 9 bases, leaving 13 bases between the germline ends. The CDR3 is made up of 12 amino acids. The CDR3 here is CASSYTSNRQYF. The DNA of the CDR3 is TGTGCCAGCAGTTACACCAGCAACAGGCAGTACTTC.

This clonotype was counted a few times. V usage is TRBV20-1 and J usage is TRBJ2-7, with D perhaps matching TRBD1 or TRBD2 (5 bases each). Trimming removed 3 bases at V and 2 bases at J, with 8 bases between. This CDR3 is built from 12 residues. The V gene's germline CDR1 is DFQATT and CDR2 SNEGSKA (reference sequence). CDR3 sequence reads: CSARGRTYEQYV. In nucleotides, the CDR3 is TGCAGTGCTAGGGGACGAACCTACGAGCAGTACGTC.

This clonotype was counted a few times. V gene TRBV4-1 combines with J gene TRBJ2-5; D may be TRBD2 (6 bases). This CDR3 comprises 17 residues. V gave up 0 bases and J gave up 3 bases, with 17 bases separating them. Germline V gene lookup returns CDR1 MGHRA and CDR2 YSYEKL. The CDR3 loop reads CASSQDGGAGPKETQYF. CDR3 nucleotides: TGCGCCAGCAGCCAAGATGGAGGGGCGGGACCTAAAGAGACCCAGTACTTC.

This clonotype was seen at least ten times. The CDR3 here is CASSPTGYNEQFF. The CDR3, as DNA: TGTGCCAGCAGCCCGACAGGCTACAATGAGCAGTTCTTC. The chain joins TRBV6-1 to TRBJ2-1; a possible D gene is TRBD1 (6 bases). Trimming pared 6 bases from V and 3 bases from J, leaving 9 bases between. The CDR3 has 13 residues. Germline V lookup: CDR1 MNHNS, CDR2 SASEGT.

V and J are TRBV11-3 and TRBJ2-1, with D tentatively TRBD2 (6 bases). Germline values: CDR1 SGHNT, CDR2 YENEEA. Trimming pared 4 bases from V and 0 bases from J, leaving 10 bases between. The CDR3 is 15 residues long. The CDR3 loop is CASSSRGNSYNEQFF. CDR3 DNA: TGTGCCAGCAGCTCGCGCGGGAACTCCTACAATGAGCAGTTCTTC.

CDR3 sequence: CASRKAGGTGELFF. For the CDR3, the DNA is TGTGCCAGCAGGAAAGCGGGAGGCACCGGGGAGCTGTTTTTT. The chain employs TRBV14 and TRBJ2-2, with TRBD2 matching over 9 bases. This CDR3 region has 14 residues. The germline CDR1 and CDR2 sequences are SGHDN and FVKESK. The V segment lost 6 bases and the J segment 4 bases; nucleotides outside the gene matches: 3.

The rearrangement links TRBV10-3 to TRBJ2-5; 8 positions match TRBD2. The germline CDR1 and CDR2 sequences are ENHRY and SYGVKD. V shed 6 bases and J 5 bases; nucleotides not matched to a gene: 8. CDR3 size: 14 residues. The CDR3 loop reads CAIRDSGSGETQYF. The CDR3 DNA reads TGTGCCATCAGAGACAGCGGGAGTGGGGAGACCCAGTACTTC.

Only a few counts were recorded for this clonotype. This sequence joins TRBV5-1 and TRBJ2-3, with 7 positions matching TRBD2. The germline V gene has CDR1 SGHRS and CDR2 YFSETQ. This CDR3 is built from 16 residues. Trimming at V came to 1 base and at J to 6 bases, leaving 11 bases not matched to a gene. The CDR3 spells CASSLRVGGPSDTQYF. The DNA of the CDR3 is TGCGCCAGCAGCTTGAGGGTGGGAGGGCCGTCGGATACGCAGTATTTT.

This clonotype was picked up a small number of times. The CDR3 coding sequence is TGTGCCAGCAGCTTAGGTCTCAGCCAGACGAATGGCTACACCTTC. Translating it yields CASSLGLSQTNGYTF. J is TRBJ1-2 and V is TRBV11-2, with no clear D. Germline CDR1 SGHAT, CDR2 FQNNGV. The germline V and J ends were trimmed by 1 base and 6 bases, with 15 bases remaining between them. The CDR3 sequence is 15 residues long.

V and J are TRBV4-1 and TRBJ1-1; possibly TRBD1 for D (5 bases). Germline-derived CDR1 and CDR2 are MGHRA and YSYEKL. Between the trimmed V and J ends, which lost 0 bases and 4 bases, there was a span of 21 bases. The CDR3 has 18 residues. CDR3 nucleotides: TGCGCCAGCAGCCAAGAATTGGAGAAGGGGCTTAAGGGCACTGAAGCTTTCTTT. The encoded protein is CASSQELEKGLKGTEAFF.

The chain is built from TRBV24-1 and TRBJ2-1, with D perhaps matching TRBD1 (5 bases). This CDR3 is 17 amino acids long. CDR1 and CDR2 from the germline V gene are KGHDR and SFDVKD. V was shortened by 1 base and J by 8 bases, with 20 bases between the two germline ends. CDR3 nucleotide sequence: TGTGCCACCAGTGATTTACCGGGCAGGGAAGCTAAGGATGAGCAGTTCTTC. Protein: CATSDLPGREAKDEQFF.

The sample holds many counts of this clonotype. The chain uses TRBV11-3 and TRBJ2-1, with 7 bases matching TRBD1. Germline assignment: CDR1 SGHNT and CDR2 YENEEA. The CDR3 extends over 15 amino acids. V dropped 3 bases and J dropped 6; count of bases not matched to a gene: 8. The CDR3 spells CASSFGQVTTNEQFF. The CDR3, as DNA: TGTGCCAGCAGCTTCGGACAGGTCACCACCAATGAGCAGTTCTTC.

This clonotype has at least ten counts. V is TRBV2 and J is TRBJ1-6; unclear D gene. Trimming removed 3 bases at V and 7 bases at J, with 10 bases between. Germline V gene data show CDR1 as SNHLY and CDR2 as FYNNEI. This CDR3 spans 14 amino acids. CDR3 DNA: TGTGCCAGCAGTGAGCGGATGGAAAATTCACCCCTCCACTTT. Its protein is CASSERMENSPLHF.

The chain recombines TRBV20-1 with TRBJ2-3; 10 bases fit TRBD2. The CDR3 covers 19 residues. With V trimmed by 4 bases and J by 5 bases, 21 bases remained unmatched. Looked up from germline, CDR1 is DFQATT and CDR2 is SNEGSKA (reference sequence). The CDR3 loop is CSAIGHTDSLAGVKDTQYF. The CDR3 DNA reads as TGCAGTGCTATCGGCCACACCGACTCCCTAGCGGGAGTAAAAGATACGCAGTATTTT.

The chain carries TRBV3-1 and TRBJ1-5; D is undetermined. Germline V gene data show CDR1 as LGHDT and CDR2 as YNNKEL (reference sequence). Deletions cut 0 bases from V and 9 bases from J, with 12 bases between. The CDR3 loop spans 14 amino acids. The CDR3 is CASSQDRQAWPQHF. The CDR3 region has the DNA TGTGCCAGCAGCCAAGATAGGCAGGCTTGGCCCCAGCATTTT.

The genes are TRBV15 and TRBJ1-5; weak D call: TRBD1 (6 bases). V lost 0 bases, J lost 10 bases, and 13 bases lay in between. CDR1 and CDR2 (germline): LNHNV, YYDKDF (reference sequence). The CDR3 sequence is 14 residues long. The CDR3 sequence is CATSREGGAQPQHF. CDR3 DNA: TGTGCCACCAGCAGAGAAGGGGGAGCGCAACCCCAGCATTTT.

This chain uses TRBV4-2 with TRBJ2-7, with 12 bases identical to TRBD2. J lost 2 bases, V lost 0 bases, and 8 bases had no gene match. The CDR3 has 18 amino acids. Germline V gene data show CDR1 as LGHNA and CDR2 as YNFKEQ. CDR3 DNA: TGTGCCAGCAGCCAAGATAGACTAGCGGGAGCTCCGGCCTACGAGCAGTACTTC. This gives the protein CASSQDRLAGAPAYEQYF.

This clonotype came up once. V and J are TRBV7-8 and TRBJ1-5; D not resolved. The CDR3 runs 15 residues. Trimming stripped 1 base from V and 4 bases from J, with 11 bases between. In germline, CDR1 is SGHVS, CDR2 FQNEAQ. The CDR3 loop reads CASSLVSGMNQPQHF. The CDR3 nucleotides are TGTGCCAGCAGCTTAGTATCCGGGATGAATCAGCCCCAGCATTTT.

The chain employs TRBV27 and TRBJ1-1, with 7 bases fitting TRBD1. The CDR3 runs 14 residues. Germline V gene lookup returns CDR1 MNHEY and CDR2 SMNVEV (reference sequence). Trimming removed 4 bases from V and 1 base from J; junction bases left unmatched: 3. The CDR3 DNA follows: TGTGCCAGCAGTTACAGGGGTCGGAACACTGAAGCTTTCTTT. Amino acid sequence: CASSYRGRNTEAFF.

J is TRBJ2-5 and V is TRBV20-1; 8 bases line up with TRBD1. The germline CDR1 and CDR2 sequences are DFQATT and SNEGSKA (reference sequence). The CDR3 runs to 14 residues. With V trimmed by 0 bases and J by 6 bases, 6 bases remained unmatched. The CDR3 loop reads CSARDGQGGQTQYF. The CDR3 nucleotides read TGCAGTGCTAGAGATGGACAGGGTGGACAGACCCAGTACTTC.

The CDR3 is CASRTGQGASDTEAFF. CDR3 sequence (DNA): TGTGCCAGCAGAACGGGACAGGGGGCTTCGGACACTGAAGCTTTCTTT. The genes are TRBV25-1 and TRBJ1-1, with 12 bases that match TRBD1. CDR3 length: 16 amino acids. Looked up from germline, CDR1 is MGHDK and CDR2 is SYGVNS. The V and J ends lost 6 bases and 3 bases, in that order; junction bases with no gene match: 8.

This clonotype turned up a few times. V is TRBV24-1 and J is TRBJ2-3; D ambiguous. Germline CDR1 reads KGHDR; CDR2 reads SFDVKD. Trimming cost V 3 bases and J 0 bases, with 12 bases left between them. The CDR3 is 16 amino acids. The CDR3 is CATSDNVGSSTDTQYF. CDR3 nucleotides: TGTGCCACCAGTGATAATGTGGGAAGTAGCACAGATACGCAGTATTTT.

This clonotype was seen a handful of times. V is TRBV5-1 and J is TRBJ2-3; 13 bases are a match to TRBD2. Germline CDR1 and CDR2: SGHRS and YFSETQ. V was clipped by 5 bases and J by 6 bases; unmatched bases: 6. CDR3 length: 15 amino acids. DNA of the CDR3: TGCGCCAGCAGATCGGGACTAGCGGGACCGGATACGCAGTATTTT. Residues: CASRSGLAGPDTQYF. The variable domain in full, with the rest retrieved from reference TRBV5-1 and TRBJ2-3, is KAGVTQTPRYLIKTRGQQVTLSCSPISGHRSVSWYQQTPGQGLQFLFEYFSETQRNKGNFPGRFSGRQFSNSRSEMNVSTLELGDSALYLCASRSGLAGPDTQYFGPGTRLTVL.

The table lists this clonotype with a few counts. The chain recombines TRBV5-1 with TRBJ1-6, with D perhaps TRBD1 (6 bases). The V and J ends lost 0 bases and 9 bases respectively, with 10 bases between them. Germline values: CDR1 SGHRS, CDR2 YFSETQ. The CDR3 runs to 14 residues. The DNA of the CDR3 is TGCGCCAGCAGCTTGGAAGGGGGGTTTTCACCCCTCCACTTT. The encoded protein is CASSLEGGFSPLHF.